This is a list of T cell receptor beta chains from one sample in a study of blood T cell repertoires in COVID-19. The table came from immunoSEQ multiplex PCR; TCRdb's copy has only in-frame clones and leaves some out. The repertoire includes 250,000 or so clones, approximately 86% of them detected once, and approximately 1.7% sits in the top ten. Sequencing used PBMCs or T cells enriched from blood (not recorded which). The receptors were gathered from a woman aged 45-59 years who had recovered from COVID-19. CDR3s include the opening cysteine and the closing phenylalanine or tryptophan. The D gene is left open where the match is weak. Some rows mark clone size as missing; the rest say once, few, many or name a class of expanded clone.

j_call: TRBJ2-1; d_call: NA; v_call: TRBV28; clone_size: NA; cdr3_nt: TGTGCCAGCAGTTTAGGGGAGACCTACAATGAGCAGTTCTTC; cdr3_aa: CASSLGETYNEQFF
j_call: TRBJ2-1; d_call: TRBD2; v_call: TRBV19; clone_size: NA; cdr3_nt: TGTGCCAGTAGTAAAGGGACTAGCGGTAACAATGAGCAGTTCTTC; cdr3_aa: CASSKGTSGNNEQFF
j_call: TRBJ1-5; d_call: NA; v_call: TRBV12-3/TRBV12-4; clone_size: NA; cdr3_nt: TGTGCCAGCAGTCAAGGGGGCAATCAGCCCCAGCATTTT; cdr3_aa: CASSQGGNQPQHF
j_call: TRBJ2-1; d_call: TRBD2; v_call: TRBV6-1; clone_size: NA; cdr3_nt: TGTGCCAGCAGTGACCGACGACTAGCGGGAGGGGGTGATGAGCAGTTCTTC; cdr3_aa: CASSDRRLAGGGDEQFF
j_call: TRBJ2-3; d_call: NA; v_call: TRBV9; clone_size: NA; cdr3_nt: TGTGCCAGCAGCGTATCTCCGAGCACAGATACGCAGTATTTT; cdr3_aa: CASSVSPSTDTQYF
j_call: TRBJ2-7; d_call: TRBD2; v_call: TRBV7-2; clone_size: NA; cdr3_nt: TGTGCCAGCAGCACTCGGACTAGCGGGGACCCGTTGAAGTACTTC; cdr3_aa: CASSTRTSGDPLKYF
j_call: TRBJ2-1; d_call: TRBD2; v_call: TRBV6-5; clone_size: few; cdr3_nt: TGTGCCAGCAAAGGGACTAGCGGGGCTAATGAGCAGTTCTTC; cdr3_aa: CASKGTSGANEQFF
j_call: TRBJ1-5; d_call: NA; v_call: TRBV10-2; clone_size: NA; cdr3_nt: TGCGCCAGCAGTGAGTCCGAGTTAAATCAGCCCCAGCATTTT; cdr3_aa: CASSESELNQPQHF
j_call: TRBJ1-2; d_call: NA; v_call: TRBV3-1/TRBV3-2; clone_size: NA; cdr3_nt: TGTGCCAGCAGTAAACAGGGTAGTTATGGCTACACCTTC; cdr3_aa: CASSKQGSYGYTF
j_call: TRBJ2-7; d_call: TRBD2; v_call: TRBV29-1; clone_size: NA; cdr3_nt: TGCAGCGTTGAGGGAGGGTACGAGCAGTACTTC; cdr3_aa: CSVEGGYEQYF
j_call: TRBJ1-6; d_call: NA; v_call: TRBV2; clone_size: NA; cdr3_nt: TGTGCCAGCAGTGAAGGACAACCCCCTTCACCCCTCCACTTT; cdr3_aa: CASSEGQPPSPLHF
j_call: TRBJ2-3; d_call: NA; v_call: TRBV9; clone_size: NA; cdr3_nt: TGTGCCAGCAGCGTAGCAGAAGATACGCAGTATTTT; cdr3_aa: CASSVAEDTQYF
j_call: TRBJ2-7; d_call: NA; v_call: TRBV20-1; clone_size: NA; cdr3_nt: TGCAGTGCTAAACAGGGTTACGAGCAGTACTTC; cdr3_aa: CSAKQGYEQYF
j_call: TRBJ2-1; d_call: NA; v_call: TRBV5-8; clone_size: NA; cdr3_nt: TGTGCCAGCAGCCCCGGATGGACAGTGAATTACAATGAGCAGTTCTTC; cdr3_aa: CASSPGWTVNYNEQFF
j_call: TRBJ2-2; d_call: TRBD2; v_call: TRBV7-6; clone_size: NA; cdr3_nt: TGTGCCAGCAGCTCCGGGGGGGGCAACACCGGGGAGCTGTTTTTT; cdr3_aa: CASSSGGGNTGELFF
j_call: TRBJ2-1; d_call: TRBD2; v_call: TRBV7-9; clone_size: once; cdr3_nt: TGTGCCAGCAGCCTACCGGGACTAGCGGGGAAGTATGAGCAGTTCTTC; cdr3_aa: CASSLPGLAGKYEQFF
j_call: TRBJ2-2; d_call: NA; v_call: TRBV3-1/TRBV3-2; clone_size: NA; cdr3_nt: TGTGCCAGCAGCCAATTAAAAGCCCAGAACACCGGGGAGCTGTTTTTT; cdr3_aa: CASSQLKAQNTGELFF
j_call: TRBJ1-2; d_call: TRBD1; v_call: TRBV5-1; clone_size: NA; cdr3_nt: TGCGCCAGCAGCTTACAGGGGGGCACATCATATGGCTACACCTTC; cdr3_aa: CASSLQGGTSYGYTF
j_call: TRBJ2-3; d_call: NA; v_call: TRBV27; clone_size: NA; cdr3_nt: TGTGCCAGCAGTCCAACTATTTTCGATACGCAGTATTTT; cdr3_aa: CASSPTIFDTQYF
j_call: TRBJ2-1; d_call: TRBD2; v_call: TRBV7-9; clone_size: NA; cdr3_nt: TGTGCCAGCAGCACGGGGACTAGCGGGAGGGTGGAGTTCTTC; cdr3_aa: CASSTGTSGRVEFF
j_call: TRBJ1-3; d_call: NA; v_call: TRBV30; clone_size: NA; cdr3_nt: TGTGCCTGGAGTGTTCGGGGGGCTAGGGGAAACACCATATATTTT; cdr3_aa: CAWSVRGARGNTIYF
j_call: TRBJ2-2; d_call: TRBD2; v_call: TRBV7-8; clone_size: few; cdr3_nt: TGTGCCAGCAGCTTCGGGAGGGGGGACACCGGGGAGCTGTTTTTT; cdr3_aa: CASSFGRGDTGELFF
j_call: TRBJ2-7; d_call: NA; v_call: TRBV12-5; clone_size: many; cdr3_nt: TGTGCTAGTGGCGAACCTGAGGGTTACGAGCAGTACTTC; cdr3_aa: CASGEPEGYEQYF
j_call: TRBJ1-4; d_call: NA; v_call: TRBV5-1; clone_size: NA; cdr3_nt: TGCGCCAGCAGCTTAGGACAGACTACTAATGAAAAACTGTTTTTT; cdr3_aa: CASSLGQTTNEKLFF
j_call: TRBJ1-3; d_call: NA; v_call: TRBV28; clone_size: NA; cdr3_nt: TGTGCCAGCAGTTTATTCGGGGGGTCTAGCACTGGAAACACCATATATTTT; cdr3_aa: CASSLFGGSSTGNTIYF
j_call: TRBJ2-3; d_call: TRBD1; v_call: TRBV11-1; clone_size: NA; cdr3_nt: TGTGCCAGCAGCTTAGCAGGGGGCGGCACAGATACGCAGTATTTT; cdr3_aa: CASSLAGGGTDTQYF
j_call: TRBJ1-2; d_call: NA; v_call: TRBV30; clone_size: NA; cdr3_nt: TGTGCCTGGATGGGCAGGCACTATGGCTACACCTTC; cdr3_aa: CAWMGRHYGYTF
j_call: TRBJ2-3; d_call: NA; v_call: TRBV11-3; clone_size: few; cdr3_nt: TGTGCCAGCAGCCAGGGGCGCGAGAATACGCAGTATTTT; cdr3_aa: CASSQGRENTQYF
j_call: TRBJ2-1; d_call: NA; v_call: TRBV24-1; clone_size: NA; cdr3_nt: TGTGCCACCAGTGATCCTTCCTTGCAGGTAGGCTCCTACAATGAGCAGTTCTTC; cdr3_aa: CATSDPSLQVGSYNEQFF
j_call: TRBJ2-1; d_call: TRBD2; v_call: TRBV7-6; clone_size: NA; cdr3_nt: TGTGCCAGCAGCCTTAGCGGGAGTAACTACAATGAGCAGTTCTTC; cdr3_aa: CASSLSGSNYNEQFF
j_call: TRBJ2-3; d_call: NA; v_call: TRBV30; clone_size: NA; cdr3_nt: TGTGCCTGGAGAGTACAGGGGGGGACAGATACGCAGTATTTT; cdr3_aa: CAWRVQGGTDTQYF
j_call: TRBJ2-1; d_call: NA; v_call: TRBV7-7; clone_size: NA; cdr3_nt: TGTGCTAGCAGCTTTCGGGGGAGCTCCTACAATGAGCAGTTCTTC; cdr3_aa: CASSFRGSSYNEQFF
j_call: TRBJ2-1; d_call: TRBD2; v_call: TRBV10-1; clone_size: NA; cdr3_nt: TGCGCCAGCAGTGCATTAGCGGGTCACAATGAGCAGTTCTTC; cdr3_aa: CASSALAGHNEQFF
j_call: TRBJ1-2; d_call: TRBD1; v_call: TRBV19; clone_size: NA; cdr3_nt: TGTGCCAGTACCCAAGGGACAGCCGCTTACTATGGCTACACCTTC; cdr3_aa: CASTQGTAAYYGYTF
j_call: TRBJ2-3; d_call: TRBD1; v_call: TRBV19; clone_size: NA; cdr3_nt: TGTGCCAGCGGACAGGGGGTAGCAGATACGCAGTATTTT; cdr3_aa: CASGQGVADTQYF
j_call: TRBJ1-1; d_call: NA; v_call: TRBV28; clone_size: NA; cdr3_nt: TGTGCCAGCATGGGGAGGGAGGTCACTGAAGCTTTCTTT; cdr3_aa: CASMGREVTEAFF
j_call: TRBJ1-1; d_call: NA; v_call: TRBV5-1; clone_size: NA; cdr3_nt: TGCGCCAGCAGCTTGGGGCGGGGTTTGGACACTGAAGCTTTCTTT; cdr3_aa: CASSLGRGLDTEAFF